This note documents a single T cell receptor (beta chain) sequence. Antigen specificity is unknown. It was with 60 Vbeta and 13 Jbeta primers that the PCR ran. Assay: immunoSEQ multiplex PCR; the TCRdb copy retains only in-frame clones and omits some. Seen here are roughly 120,000 clones, about 85% observed once, and the top ten hold less than 0.25%. This entry belongs to a study of cytomegalovirus exposure and HLA in healthy donors. Whole-study context: About 80 million unique TCRs, all from HLA-typed donors, were included in an early release of the data. Broader study findings: Diagnosis of cytomegalovirus status made by the classifier reportedly showed high specificity and sensitivity.

Sequenced sample: PBMCs. The sequence came from a man between 45 and 60 years old in good health and CMV-seronegative.

The CDR3 nucleotides are TGTGCAAGTCGAACCGGGACAGGGGGCGCGCAATCCTACGAGCAGTACTTC. Translated: CASRTGTGGAQSYEQYF. The rearrangement uses TRBV12-2 and TRBJ2-7; the table's TRBD1 call for D was not verified on the DNA. TRBV12-2 is a documented pseudogene. The length of the CDR3 is 17 residues.